The 3 T cell receptor beta chains listed next were all sequenced from one sample in a study of T cell responses to AZD1222 COVID-19 vaccine. The protocol was immunoSEQ multiplex PCR, while the TCRdb copy is restricted to in-frame clones and leaves out a portion. Among 150,000 to 200,000 clones, just over 90% were seen once, and the ten largest hold roughly 3.8%. The source was peripheral blood, collected on day 0 of AZD1222 vaccination. All receptors derive from an adult in good health.

The chain joins TRBV10-2 to TRBJ2-1; no firm D call. There are 12 residues in the CDR3. Trimming pared 0 bases from V and 9 bases from J, leaving 6 bases between. Germline CDR1 WSHSY, CDR2 SAAADI. CDR3 sequence (DNA): TGCGCCAGCAGTGAGTCGTCGGGTGAGCAGTTCTTC. Translation: CASSESSGEQFF.

This chain connects TRBV18 to TRBJ1-4, with TRBD1 matching over 7 bases. The ends lost 3 bases at V and 0 bases at J; junction bases unmatched: 7. The CDR3 contains 17 residues. From germline, CDR1 is KGHSH and CDR2 LQKENI. CDR3 sequence (DNA): TGTGCCAGCTCACCCTTCCAGGGGGTTGCAACTAATGAAAAACTGTTTTTT. This translates into CASSPFQGVATNEKLFF.

CDR3 in amino acids: CASSPPDRIYEQYF. CDR3 DNA: TGTGCCAGCAGCCCCCCCGACAGAATATACGAGCAGTACTTC. This chain joins TRBV6-5 and TRBJ2-7, with D possibly being TRBD1 (5 bases). V was shortened by 6 bases and J by 4 bases, with 16 bases between the two germline ends. The CDR3 totals 14 residues. Looked up from germline, CDR1 is MNHEY and CDR2 is SVGAGI.